The 32 T cell receptor beta chains in this list originate from one sample, sequenced in a study of T cell repertoires in cytomegalovirus infection. TCRdb reanalysed the reads using MiXCR and keeps one entry per CDR3 protein. Here the sample spans roughly 800,000 distinct CDR3 sequences, almost 30% being singletons. Which antigens these TCRs recognize remains unknown. Sequencing was performed on cultured CD8+ T cells from PBMCs, taken from culture after CMV antigen stimulation. All receptors come from a human donor in good health (CMV status not recorded). Some clones in this sample may be carry-over from other donors' samples.

The chain joins TRBV4-3 to TRBJ2-2; D is possibly TRBD1 (6 bases). Trimming left V 1 base short and J 7 bases short, with 13 bases between. The CDR3 runs 15 residues. From germline, CDR1 is LGHNA and CDR2 YSLEER. This chain's CDR3 is CASSQVSGDHGELFF. The CDR3 bases are TGCGCCAGCAGCCAAGTCTCAGGGGACCACGGGGAGCTGTTTTTT.

In its sample, this clonotype was seen a few times. The gene calls are TRBV7-6 and TRBJ2-4, with 14 bases matching TRBD2. Germline assignment: CDR1 SGHVS and CDR2 FNYEAQ. The CDR3 sequence is 17 residues long. V shed 3 bases, J shed 0 bases, and the junction held 1 base outside the gene matches. CDR3 sequence reads: CASSLGLAGVAKNIQYF. CDR3 DNA: TGTGCCAGCAGCTTGGGACTAGCGGGGGTAGCCAAAAACATTCAGTACTTC.

As concerns this clonotype: One base away lies a much larger clone, so this may be a sequencing read error. V and J are TRBV7-2 and TRBJ1-6; tentatively, D is TRBD1 (5 bases). Per germline, CDR1 SGHTA and CDR2 FQGNSA. The CDR3 has 18 amino acids. The CDR3 sequence is CAGSLEGPLSSYNSPLHF. The CDR3 DNA reads as TGTGCCGGCAGCCTAGAGGGACCGCTGAGCTCCTATAATTCACCCCTCCACTTT.

This chain connects TRBV2 to TRBJ1-1; unclear D gene. The CDR3 is 13 residues long. Trimming removed 7 bases from V and 2 bases from J, with 11 bases in between. Germline V gene sequence: CDR1 SNHLY, CDR2 FYNNEI. CDR3 residues: CASTETLNTEAFF. In DNA form, the CDR3 reads TGTGCCAGCACAGAGACTTTAAACACTGAAGCTTTCTTT. Complete variable domain (other parts from reference TRBV2 and TRBJ1-1): EPEVTQTPSHQVTQMGQEVILRCVPISNHLYFYWYRQILGQKVEFLVSFYNNEISEKSEIFDDQFSVERPDGSNFTLKIRSTKLEDSAMYFCASTETLNTEAFFGQGTRLTVV.

This sequence joins TRBV10-3 and TRBJ1-1, with D hard to call. Per the germline V gene, CDR1 is ENHRY and CDR2 is SYGVKD. V gave up 2 bases and J gave up 1 base, with 5 bases separating them. This CDR3 comprises 13 residues. The CDR3 DNA is TGTGCCATCAGTGAGAGTAGGAACACTGAAGCTTTCTTT. Translating it yields CAISESRNTEAFF.

The J gene is TRBJ2-6, the V gene TRBV27; D unresolved. This CDR3 region has 17 residues. The V gene lost 0 bases and the J gene lost 0 bases, with 9 bases spanning the gap. CDR1 MNHEY and CDR2 SMNVEV come from the germline V gene (reference sequence). The CDR3 DNA is TGTGCCAGCAGTTTATCCCTTGTGGCCTCTGGGGCCAACGTCCTGACTTTC. Translation: CASSLSLVASGANVLTF.

This clonotype was counted between two and nine times. The rearrangement joins TRBV11-2 to TRBJ2-1, with D uncertain. V was trimmed by 1 base and J by 12 bases, leaving 13 bases between them. CDR1 is SGHAT, CDR2 FQNNGV, per germline. The length of the CDR3 is 13 residues. The CDR3 protein is CASSLAAPWGQFF. In nucleotides, the CDR3 is TGTGCCAGCAGCTTAGCAGCGCCGTGGGGGCAGTTCTTC.

J is TRBJ2-7 and V is TRBV19, with D unclear. The CDR3 consists of 12 residues. Germline-derived CDR1 and CDR2 are LNHDA and SQIVND (reference sequence). Trimming removed 5 bases at V and 2 bases at J, with 7 bases between. The CDR3 region has the DNA TGTGCCAGTAGTGAGCCGCCCTACGAGCAGTACTTC. Protein: CASSEPPYEQYF.

The genes are TRBV15 and TRBJ2-5, with D perhaps TRBD1 or TRBD2 (5 bases each). The CDR3 extends over 14 amino acids. Trimming took 3 bases from V and 5 from J, leaving 13 bases between them. Per germline, CDR1 LNHNV and CDR2 YYDKDF (reference sequence). The CDR3 reads CATSRRGSGETQYF. The CDR3 region has the DNA TGTGCCACCAGCAGGAGGGGCTCCGGCGAGACCCAGTACTTC.

The sample holds many counts of this clonotype. This chain uses TRBV6-5 with TRBJ1-1, with a weak D call TRBD1 (6 bases). CDR1 MNHEY and CDR2 SVGAGI come from the germline V gene. The CDR3 extends over 14 amino acids. With 3 bases removed from V and 8 bases from J, the gap between germline ends came to 16 bases. The CDR3 region is CASSYRGGLREAFF. CDR3 sequence (DNA): TGTGCCAGCAGTTATCGTGGGGGGCTGAGGGAAGCTTTCTTT.

J is TRBJ2-1 and V is TRBV15; D ambiguous. Germline V gene sequence: CDR1 LNHNV, CDR2 YYDKDF (reference sequence). CDR3 length: 12 residues. V lost 2 bases, J lost 3 bases, and 2 bases lay in between. CDR3 region: CATSRFYNEQFF. The CDR3 region has the DNA TGTGCCACCAGCAGATTCTACAATGAGCAGTTCTTC.

As regards this clonotype: The junction shows a germline mismatch at one end, possibly a read error. This chain links TRBV27 with TRBJ2-5, with TRBD2 identical over 7 bases. CDR1 is MNHEY and CDR2 is SMNVEV in the germline V gene (reference sequence). The CDR3 has 12 amino acids. The CDR3 region is CASSLSGGTLDF. In DNA form, the CDR3 reads TGTGCCAGCAGTTTATCCGGGGGGACCCTAGACTTC.

This clonotype has a handful of counts. The chain links TRBV7-2 to TRBJ2-7, with 16 bases matching TRBD2. Per germline, CDR1 SGHTA and CDR2 FQGNSA. The CDR3 spans 18 residues. The V and J ends lost 3 bases and 6 bases, in that order; junction bases with no gene match: 11. CDR3 in amino acids: CASSFLGGTSGGAGEQYV. CDR3 in DNA: TGTGCCAGCAGCTTCTTGGGGGGGACTAGCGGGGGGGCCGGCGAGCAGTACGTC.

This rearrangement joins TRBV24-1 to TRBJ1-1; D unresolved. There are 12 residues in the CDR3. The V end was cut by 5 bases, the J end by 1 base, with 4 bases between. CDR1 is KGHDR, CDR2 SFDVKD, per germline. The CDR3 protein is CATSGPNTEAFF. For the CDR3, the DNA is TGTGCCACCAGTGGTCCGAACACTGAAGCTTTCTTT.

The V call is TRBV27, the J call TRBJ2-7; D unresolved. The germline V gene encodes CDR1 MNHEY and CDR2 SMNVEV (reference sequence). This CDR3 spans 13 amino acids. V lost 2 bases and J 6 bases, leaving 11 bases between the germline ends. CDR3 sequence: CASSLMGRGEQYF. CDR3 in DNA: TGTGCCAGCAGTTTAATGGGTAGAGGCGAGCAGTACTTC.

This clonotype was counted ten times or more. The rearrangement joins TRBV7-6 to TRBJ2-1, with no clear D. V was shortened by 1 base and J by 8 bases, with 6 bases between the two germline ends. The CDR3 spans 12 residues. The germline gives CDR1 SGHVS, CDR2 FNYEAQ. The CDR3 coding sequence is TGTGCCAGCAGCTTAGGGGTAGATGAGCAGTTCTTC. Protein product: CASSLGVDEQFF.

The chain's CDR3 is CASIERQGGTGELFF. CDR3 in DNA: TGTGCCAGTATCGAAAGACAGGGAGGCACCGGGGAGCTGTTTTTT. This chain joins TRBV19 and TRBJ2-2; D possibly corresponds to TRBD1 (7 bases). From germline, CDR1 is LNHDA and CDR2 SQIVND (reference sequence). The CDR3 has 15 amino acids. The V end lost 7 bases, the J end lost 4 bases, and 16 bases lay between the germline ends.

This clonotype has only a few counts. The rearrangement joins TRBV2 to TRBJ2-7, with 8 bases aligning to TRBD2. CDR1 and CDR2 (germline): SNHLY, FYNNEI. The V and J ends lost 6 bases and 0 bases, in that order; junction bases with no gene match: 10. The CDR3 totals 16 residues. The CDR3 DNA sequence: TGTGCCAGCAGCCTCACTAGCGGCCTGAGCTCCTACGAGCAGTACTTC. Residues: CASSLTSGLSSYEQYF. Full variable domain (missing parts from reference TRBV2 and TRBJ2-7): EPEVTQTPSHQVTQMGQEVILRCVPISNHLYFYWYRQILGQKVEFLVSFYNNEISEKSEIFDDQFSVERPDGSNFTLKIRSTKLEDSAMYFCASSLTSGLSSYEQYFGPGTRLTVT.

This clonotype was picked up many times. V usage is TRBV7-8 and J usage is TRBJ2-7; TRBD1 agrees at 9 bases. The trim removed 6 bases at V and 5 bases at J, leaving 11 bases unmatched. The CDR3 sequence is 15 residues long. Germline CDR1 is SGHVS and CDR2 is FQNEAQ. The CDR3 protein is CASSYRGRTGDEQYV. In DNA form, the CDR3 reads TGTGCCAGCAGTTACAGGGGGCGCACCGGGGACGAGCAGTACGTC.

CDR3 nucleotides: TGTGCCAGCAGCTTTGGTGACTCGGGGATTGAGACCCAGTACTTC. Residues: CASSFGDSGIETQYF. The chain links TRBV5-4 to TRBJ2-5, with D perhaps matching TRBD2 (5 bases). The germline gives CDR1 SGHNT, CDR2 YYREEE (reference sequence). This CDR3 region has 15 residues. Between the trimmed V and J ends, which lost 2 bases and 5 bases, there was a span of 16 bases.

V is TRBV4-1 and J is TRBJ2-2; unclear D gene. Germline V gene data show CDR1 as MGHRA and CDR2 as YSYEKL. V was cut by 1 base and J by 0 bases, with 9 bases left in between. This CDR3 contains 16 residues. CDR3 in DNA: TGCGCCAGCAGCCAAGGTGGTGTCGCGAACACCGGGGAGCTGTTTTTT. The encoded protein is CASSQGGVANTGELFF.

The V gene is TRBV19, the J gene TRBJ1-5, with 9 bases lining up with TRBD1. The junction had 6 bases not matched to a gene; V was cut back by 3 bases and J by 6 bases. This CDR3 contains 15 residues. Per the germline V gene, CDR1 is LNHDA and CDR2 is SQIVND (reference sequence). CDR3 sequence (DNA): TGTGCCAGTAGTATTCCGGGGACAGGGTTTCAGCCCCAGCATTTT. Amino acid sequence: CASSIPGTGFQPQHF.

The chain uses TRBV7-9 and TRBJ2-7; D uncertain. The CDR3 extends over 13 amino acids. CDR1 is SEHNR and CDR2 is FQNEAQ in the germline V gene (reference sequence). Trimming took 2 bases from V and 4 from J, leaving 9 bases between them. The CDR3 is CASSLRPRYEQYV. The CDR3 DNA follows: TGTGCCAGCAGCTTAAGACCGCGGTACGAGCAGTACGTC.

This clonotype was seen only a few times. The V call is TRBV5-4, the J call TRBJ1-5, with D perhaps TRBD1 (6 bases). The CDR3 length is 14 residues. Between the trimmed V and J ends, which lost 5 bases and 4 bases, there was a span of 13 bases. Germline V CDR1 and CDR2: SGHNT, YYREEE (reference sequence). For the CDR3, the DNA is TGTGCCAGCAGTCCTGGGGGGGCGAATCAGCCCCAGCATTTT. Its protein is CASSPGGANQPQHF.

The CDR3 protein is CASSLTPQGLNTEAFF. In DNA, the CDR3 is TGTGCCAGCAGCTTAACGCCTCAGGGATTGAACACTGAAGCTTTCTTT. The rearrangement joins TRBV7-3 to TRBJ1-1, with a weak D call TRBD1 (5 bases). The V and J ends lost 0 bases and 0 bases respectively, with 11 bases between them. CDR3 size: 16 residues. CDR1 is SGHTA, CDR2 FQGTGA, per germline.

The V call is TRBV28, the J call TRBJ1-1; D is ambiguous. Trimming removed 6 bases from V and 3 bases from J, with 17 bases in between. Germline CDR1 is MDHEN and CDR2 is SYDVKM. This CDR3 comprises 15 residues. The CDR3 bases are TGTGCCAGCAGCCCACTGGCGGGAGAGGACACTGAAGCTTTCTTT. It encodes CASSPLAGEDTEAFF.

The chain carries TRBV4-1 and TRBJ2-7; 7 bases agree with TRBD1. V dropped 1 base and J dropped 5; count of bases not matched to a gene: 5. CDR3 length: 14 residues. Germline assignment: CDR1 MGHRA and CDR2 YSYEKL. The CDR3 here is CASSQGTGRDEQYF. The CDR3 nucleotides read TGCGCCAGCAGCCAAGGGACAGGACGCGACGAGCAGTACTTC.

This clonotype was detected only a few times. The chain is built from TRBV4-2 and TRBJ2-5; D not certain. The CDR3 is 16 amino acids. V was clipped by 1 base and J by 5 bases, with 17 bases between them. CDR1 is LGHNA and CDR2 is YNFKEQ in the germline V gene. The CDR3 sequence is CASSQGDRFISETQYF. CDR3 nucleotides: TGTGCCAGCAGCCAAGGTGATAGGTTCATCTCGGAGACCCAGTACTTC.

The chain joins TRBV11-3 to TRBJ2-3; 9 bases are shared with TRBD2. The J segment lost 4 bases and the V segment lost 0 bases, leaving 14 bases of the junction unmatched. This CDR3 is 19 amino acids long. Germline values: CDR1 SGHNT, CDR2 YENEEA. The DNA of the CDR3 is TGTGCCAGCAGCTTAGAGTACCCTATTAGCGGGGGTAAAGCAGATACGCAGTATTTT. Amino acids: CASSLEYPISGGKADTQYF.

There are a few counts of this clonotype. The chain recombines TRBV7-2 with TRBJ1-2; 8 bases are a match to TRBD1. This CDR3 region has 11 residues. The germline CDR1 and CDR2 sequences are SGHTA and FQGNSA. The V segment lost 10 bases and the J segment 10 bases; nucleotides outside the gene matches: 8. CDR3 residues: CATPDRADYTF. CDR3 nucleotide sequence: TGTGCCACCCCGGACAGGGCGGACTACACCTTC.

The gene calls are TRBV9 and TRBJ2-5; maybe TRBD2 (5 bases). The CDR3 has 14 residues. Germline V gene data show CDR1 as SGDLS and CDR2 as YYNGEE. The ends were cut back, 5 bases at V and 2 bases at J, with 13 bases in the middle. CDR3 in DNA: TGTGCCAGCAGTGGACTGGACCTACAAGAGACCCAGTACTTC. This gives the protein CASSGLDLQETQYF.

J is TRBJ1-3 and V is TRBV20-1; the D is unclear. The V end lost 0 bases, the J end lost 0 bases, and 12 bases lay between the germline ends. The CDR3 is 16 residues long. The germline gives CDR1 DFQATT, CDR2 SNEGSKA (reference sequence). The CDR3 DNA follows: TGCAGTGCTAGAGATCGGGGTAGAGGCTCTGGAAACACCATATATTTT. Its protein product is CSARDRGRGSGNTIYF.